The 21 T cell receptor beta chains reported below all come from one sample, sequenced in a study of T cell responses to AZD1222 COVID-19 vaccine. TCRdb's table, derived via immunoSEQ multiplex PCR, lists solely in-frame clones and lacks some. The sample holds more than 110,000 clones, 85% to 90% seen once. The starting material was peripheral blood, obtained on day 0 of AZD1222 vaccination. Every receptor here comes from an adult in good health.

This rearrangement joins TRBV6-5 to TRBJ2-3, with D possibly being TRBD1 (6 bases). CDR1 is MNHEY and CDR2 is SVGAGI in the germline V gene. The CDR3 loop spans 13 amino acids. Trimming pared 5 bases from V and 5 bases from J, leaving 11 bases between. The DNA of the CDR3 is TGTGCCAGCAGTAAACAGGGATTAGATACGCAGTATTTT. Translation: CASSKQGLDTQYF.

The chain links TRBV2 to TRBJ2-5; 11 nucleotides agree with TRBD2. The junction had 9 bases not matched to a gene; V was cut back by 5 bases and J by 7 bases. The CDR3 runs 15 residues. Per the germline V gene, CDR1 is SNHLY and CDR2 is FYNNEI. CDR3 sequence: CASSTLGTSGGTQYF. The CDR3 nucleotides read TGTGCCAGCAGTACCCTCGGGACTAGCGGTGGGACCCAGTACTTC.

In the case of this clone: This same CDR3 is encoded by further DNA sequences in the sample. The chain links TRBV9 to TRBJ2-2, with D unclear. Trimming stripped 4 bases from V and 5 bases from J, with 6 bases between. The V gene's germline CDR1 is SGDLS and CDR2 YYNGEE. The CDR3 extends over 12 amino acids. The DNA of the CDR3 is TGTGCCAGCAGCACCTTAACCGGGGAGCTGTTTTTT. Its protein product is CASSTLTGELFF.

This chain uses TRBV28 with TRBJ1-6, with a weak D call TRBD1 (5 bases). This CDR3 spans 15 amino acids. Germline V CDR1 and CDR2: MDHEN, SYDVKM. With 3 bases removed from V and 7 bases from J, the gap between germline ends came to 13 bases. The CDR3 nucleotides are TGTGCCAGCAGTTTTCCAGGGCTGGTAAATTCACCCCTCCACTTT. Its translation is CASSFPGLVNSPLHF.

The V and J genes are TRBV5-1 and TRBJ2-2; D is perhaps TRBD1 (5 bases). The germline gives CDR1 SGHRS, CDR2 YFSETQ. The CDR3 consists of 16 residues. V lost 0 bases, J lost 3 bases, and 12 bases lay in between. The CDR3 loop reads CASSLDFRVDTGELFF. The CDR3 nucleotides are TGCGCCAGCAGCTTGGACTTCAGGGTGGACACCGGGGAGCTGTTTTTT.

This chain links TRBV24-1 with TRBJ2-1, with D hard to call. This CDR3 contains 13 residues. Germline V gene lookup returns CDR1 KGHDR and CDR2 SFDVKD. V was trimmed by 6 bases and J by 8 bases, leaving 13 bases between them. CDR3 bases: TGTGCCACCAGTTATCCTAACCTCGATGAGCAGTTCTTC. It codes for CATSYPNLDEQFF.

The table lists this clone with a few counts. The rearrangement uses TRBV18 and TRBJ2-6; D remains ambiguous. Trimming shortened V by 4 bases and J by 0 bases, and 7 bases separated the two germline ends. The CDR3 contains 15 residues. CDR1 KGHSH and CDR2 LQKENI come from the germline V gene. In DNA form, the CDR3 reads TGTGCCAGCTCACGATCGAACTCTGGGGCCAACGTCCTGACTTTC. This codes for CASSRSNSGANVLTF. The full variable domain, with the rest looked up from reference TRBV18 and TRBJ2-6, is NAGVMQNPRHLVRRRGQEARLRCSPMKGHSHVYWYRQLPEEGLKFMVYLQKENIIDESGMPKERFSAEFPKEGPSILRIQQVVRGDSAAYFCASSRSNSGANVLTFGAGSRLTVL.

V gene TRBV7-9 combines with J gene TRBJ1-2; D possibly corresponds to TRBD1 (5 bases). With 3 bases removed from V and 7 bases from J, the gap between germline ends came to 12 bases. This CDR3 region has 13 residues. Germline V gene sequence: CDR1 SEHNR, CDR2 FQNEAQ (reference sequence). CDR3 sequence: CASSFSVDSGYTF. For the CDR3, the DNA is TGTGCCAGCAGCTTCAGTGTAGACAGTGGCTACACCTTC.

CDR3 DNA sequence: TGTGCCAGCGGCGGGAGCCCCACAGATACGCAGTATTTT. Protein product: CASGGSPTDTQYF. The chain uses TRBV27 and TRBJ2-3; 7 nucleotides match TRBD2. This CDR3 has 13 residues. After removal of 8 bases from V and 2 bases from J, the junction contained 4 bases not matched to a gene. Germline CDR1 is MNHEY and CDR2 is SMNVEV (reference sequence).

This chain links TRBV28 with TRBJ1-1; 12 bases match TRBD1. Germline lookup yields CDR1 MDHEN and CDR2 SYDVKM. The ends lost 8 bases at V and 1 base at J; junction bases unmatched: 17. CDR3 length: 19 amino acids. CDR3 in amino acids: CASAPYVPGQGAPNTEAFF. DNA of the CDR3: TGTGCCAGCGCTCCATACGTTCCGGGACAGGGGGCGCCGAACACTGAAGCTTTCTTT.

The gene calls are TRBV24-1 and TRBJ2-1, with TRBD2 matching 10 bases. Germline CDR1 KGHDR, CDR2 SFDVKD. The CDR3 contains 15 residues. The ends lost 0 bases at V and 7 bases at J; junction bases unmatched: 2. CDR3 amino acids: CATSDLTSGNNEQFF. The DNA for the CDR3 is TGTGCCACCAGTGATTTGACTAGCGGGAATAATGAGCAGTTCTTC.

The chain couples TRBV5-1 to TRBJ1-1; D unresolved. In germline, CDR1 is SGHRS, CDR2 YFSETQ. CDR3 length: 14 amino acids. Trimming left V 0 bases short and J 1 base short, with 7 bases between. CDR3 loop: CASSLVAGNTEAFF. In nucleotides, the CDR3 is TGCGCCAGCAGCTTGGTCGCCGGGAACACTGAAGCTTTCTTT. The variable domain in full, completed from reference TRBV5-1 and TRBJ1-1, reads KAGVTQTPRYLIKTRGQQVTLSCSPISGHRSVSWYQQTPGQGLQFLFEYFSETQRNKGNFPGRFSGRQFSNSRSEMNVSTLELGDSALYLCASSLVAGNTEAFFGQGTRLTVV.

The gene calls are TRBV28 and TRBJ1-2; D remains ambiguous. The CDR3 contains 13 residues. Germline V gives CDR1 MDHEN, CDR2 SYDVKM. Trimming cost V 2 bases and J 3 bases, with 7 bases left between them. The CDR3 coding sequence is TGTGCCAGCAGTTTAGGAGGCCACTATGGCTACACCTTC. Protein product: CASSLGGHYGYTF.

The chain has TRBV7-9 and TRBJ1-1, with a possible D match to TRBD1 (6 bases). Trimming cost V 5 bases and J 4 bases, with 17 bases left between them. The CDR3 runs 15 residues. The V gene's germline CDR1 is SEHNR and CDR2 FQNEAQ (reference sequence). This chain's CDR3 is CASSRLGGEGTEAFF. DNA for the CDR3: TGTGCCAGCAGCCGCCTAGGGGGTGAGGGCACTGAAGCTTTCTTT.

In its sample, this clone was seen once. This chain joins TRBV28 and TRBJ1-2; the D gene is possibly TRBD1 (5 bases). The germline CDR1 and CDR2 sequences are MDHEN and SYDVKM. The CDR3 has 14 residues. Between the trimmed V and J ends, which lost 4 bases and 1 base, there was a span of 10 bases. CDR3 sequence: CASSSPGRNYGYTF. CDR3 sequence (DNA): TGTGCCAGCAGTTCCCCGGGACGTAACTATGGCTACACCTTC.

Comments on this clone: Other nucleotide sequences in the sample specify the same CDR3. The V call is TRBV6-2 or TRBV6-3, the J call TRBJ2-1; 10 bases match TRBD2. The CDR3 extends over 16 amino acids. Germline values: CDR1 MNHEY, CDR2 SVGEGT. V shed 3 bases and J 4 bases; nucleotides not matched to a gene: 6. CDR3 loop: CASSYLTSGLYNEQFF. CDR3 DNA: TGTGCCAGCAGTTATCTGACTAGCGGGTTATACAATGAGCAGTTCTTC.

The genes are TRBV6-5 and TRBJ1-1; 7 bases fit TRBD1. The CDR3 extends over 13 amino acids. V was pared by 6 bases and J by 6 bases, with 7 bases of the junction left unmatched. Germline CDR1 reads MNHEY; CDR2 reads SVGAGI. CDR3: CASRTGAAAEAFF. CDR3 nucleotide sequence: TGTGCCAGCAGAACAGGGGCGGCCGCTGAAGCTTTCTTT.

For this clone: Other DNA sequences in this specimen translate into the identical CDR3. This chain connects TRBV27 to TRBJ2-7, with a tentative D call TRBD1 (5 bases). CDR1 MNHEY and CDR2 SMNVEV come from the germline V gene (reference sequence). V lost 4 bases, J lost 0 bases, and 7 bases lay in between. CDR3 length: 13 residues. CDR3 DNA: TGTGCCAGCAGTTACAGGAGCTCCTACGAGCAGTACTTC. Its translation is CASSYRSSYEQYF.

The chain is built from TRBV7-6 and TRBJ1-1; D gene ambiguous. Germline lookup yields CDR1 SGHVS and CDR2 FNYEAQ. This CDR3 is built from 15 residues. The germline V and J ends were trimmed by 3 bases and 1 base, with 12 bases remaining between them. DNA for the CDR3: TGTGCCAGCAGCTTCGGTCCGGGATCGAACACTGAAGCTTTCTTT. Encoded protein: CASSFGPGSNTEAFF. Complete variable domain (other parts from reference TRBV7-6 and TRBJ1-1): GAGVSQSPRYKVTKRGQDVALRCDPISGHVSLYWYRQALGQGPEFLTYFNYEAQQDKSGLPNDRFSAERPEGSISTLTIQRTEQRDSAMYRCASSFGPGSNTEAFFGQGTRLTVV.

The CDR3 nucleotides are TGTGCCAGCAGTGAGACAGGGAACTATGGCTACACCTTC. Translating it yields CASSETGNYGYTF. The chain joins TRBV6-4 to TRBJ1-2; 7 bases align to TRBD1. V lost 3 bases, J lost 2 bases, and 0 bases stayed unmatched. The CDR3 totals 13 residues. Germline-derived CDR1 and CDR2 are MRHNA and SNTAGT.

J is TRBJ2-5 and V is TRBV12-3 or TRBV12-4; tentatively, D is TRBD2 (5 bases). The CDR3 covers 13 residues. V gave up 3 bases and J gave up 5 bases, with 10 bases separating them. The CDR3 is CASSFLASETQYF. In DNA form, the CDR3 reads TGTGCCAGCAGTTTTCTAGCCTCCGAGACCCAGTACTTC.